What follows are 30 T cell receptor beta chains derived from one specimen sequenced in a study of T-cell reconstitution after alpha-beta-depleted transplantation in children. Preparation of the TCRbeta library was carried out with unique molecular identifiers. TCRdb ran MiXCR on the PCR reads and lists one entry per CDR3 protein. The sample has almost 400,000 distinct CDR3 sequences; roughly 20% are singletons. The sample was PBMCs from the stem cell graft donor, taken from the stem cell graft. The receptors come from a human donor who donated a stem cell graft to a child with acute myeloid leukemia.

This clonotype has more than one count but fewer than ten. CDR3: CASSQDSVAGVYEQYF. DNA of the CDR3: TGCGCCAGCAGCCAAGATTCAGTAGCGGGAGTGTACGAGCAGTACTTC. The V call is TRBV4-1, the J call TRBJ2-7; TRBD2 matches 9 bases. The germline gives CDR1 MGHRA, CDR2 YSYEKL. The V and J ends lost 0 bases and 4 bases, in that order; junction bases with no gene match: 7. There are 16 residues in the CDR3.

The V and J genes are TRBV2 and TRBJ2-5; D is perhaps TRBD1 (5 bases). Germline V gene lookup returns CDR1 SNHLY and CDR2 FYNNEI. Deletions cut 8 bases from V and 2 bases from J, with 18 bases between. This CDR3 region has 15 residues. The CDR3 DNA follows: TGTGCCAGCCGCCAGGGCCAAGTCCCTCAAGAGACCCAGTACTTC. It yields the protein CASRQGQVPQETQYF.

CDR3: CSVEETGNIQYF. The CDR3 DNA is TGCAGCGTTGAGGAGACGGGGAACATTCAGTACTTC. The chain has TRBV29-1 and TRBJ2-4, with D possibly being TRBD2 (5 bases). CDR1 is SQVTM and CDR2 is ANQGSEA in the germline V gene. The CDR3 runs to 12 residues. V was clipped by 3 bases and J by 7 bases, with 10 bases between them. Complete variable domain (other parts from reference TRBV29-1 and TRBJ2-4): SAVISQKPSRDICQRGTSLTIQCQVDSQVTMMFWYRQQPGQSLTLIATANQGSEATYESGFVIDKFPISRPNLTFSTLTVSNMSPEDSSIYLCSVEETGNIQYFGAGTRLSVL.

This clonotype was seen a few times. This sequence joins TRBV20-1 and TRBJ2-7; 7 bases fit TRBD1. Germline-derived CDR1 and CDR2 are DFQATT and SNEGSKA (reference sequence). This CDR3 comprises 12 residues. V lost 6 bases, J lost 7 bases, and 9 bases stayed unmatched. The CDR3, as DNA: TGCAGTGCGGGACAGCCTTCGGGTGAGCAGTACTTC. Translating gives CSAGQPSGEQYF.

This clonotype was seen at least ten times. The rearrangement joins TRBV4-1 to TRBJ1-1; D is ambiguous. V dropped 1 base and J dropped 8 bases, with 17 bases sitting between them. This CDR3 spans 15 amino acids. Germline loops: CDR1 MGHRA, CDR2 YSYEKL. The CDR3 spells CASSQGLFPPIEAFF. CDR3 in DNA: TGCGCCAGCAGCCAAGGTCTTTTTCCGCCGATCGAAGCTTTCTTT.

This clonotype was detected only a few times. The rearrangement uses TRBV7-3 and TRBJ2-2, with 8 bases aligning to TRBD1. V lost 5 bases, J lost 4 bases, and 9 bases stayed unmatched. The germline CDR1 and CDR2 sequences are SGHTA and FQGTGA. CDR3 length equals 16 residues. In DNA, the CDR3 is TGTGCCAGCAGCCTCAGGACAGGGCCGCGCACCGGGGAGCTGTTTTTT. This gives the protein CASSLRTGPRTGELFF. Using reference TRBV7-3 and TRBJ2-2 for the parts outside the CDR3, the full variable domain is GAGVSQTPSNKVTEKGKYVELRCDPISGHTALYWYRQSLGQGPEFLIYFQGTGAADDSGLPNDRFFAVRPEGSVSTLKIQRTERGDSAVYLCASSLRTGPRTGELFFGEGSRLTVL.

The chain recombines TRBV20-1 with TRBJ2-1, with D tentatively TRBD2 (6 bases). Germline assignment: CDR1 DFQATT and CDR2 SNEGSKA (reference sequence). V lost 5 bases, J lost 0 bases, and 14 bases lay in between. This CDR3 comprises 15 residues. Written as DNA, the CDR3 is TGCAGTGCTCGCGGGACTCCCAGCTCCTACAATGAGCAGTTCTTC. This gives the protein CSARGTPSSYNEQFF.

In its sample, this clonotype was seen once. The CDR3 DNA follows: TGTGCCAGCAGCTTGAGCCCTGAGTGGGAAAAACTGTTTTTT. Residues: CASSLSPEWEKLFF. The genes are TRBV7-9 and TRBJ1-4; D uncertain. The germline V and J ends were trimmed by 3 bases and 8 bases, with 13 bases remaining between them. The CDR3 spans 14 residues. In germline, CDR1 is SEHNR, CDR2 FQNEAQ (reference sequence). Supplemented by reference TRBV7-9 and TRBJ1-4, the full variable domain reads DTGVSQNPRHKITKRGQNVTFRCDPISEHNRLYWYRQTLGQGPEFLTYFQNEAQLEKSRLLSDRFSAERPKGSFSTLEIQRTEQGDSAMYLCASSLSPEWEKLFFGSGTQLSVL.

The table lists this clonotype with many counts. The rearrangement links TRBV9 to TRBJ2-2, with D possibly being TRBD2 (6 bases). V lost 4 bases, J lost 5 bases, and 9 bases lay in between. The germline V gene has CDR1 SGDLS and CDR2 YYNGEE. The length of the CDR3 is 13 residues. The CDR3 reads CASSFSGTGELFF. CDR3 sequence (DNA): TGTGCCAGCAGCTTTAGCGGTACCGGGGAGCTGTTTTTT.

This clonotype was seen once. The J gene is TRBJ1-5, the V gene TRBV12-3 or TRBV12-4; 8 bases match TRBD1. This CDR3 has 16 residues. With 5 bases clipped from V and 5 bases from J, the junction kept 11 bases outside the gene matches. CDR3 loop: CASSPVGRGQHQPQHF. CDR3 bases: TGTGCCAGCAGTCCCGTAGGCAGGGGGCAGCATCAGCCCCAGCATTTT.

Only a few counts were recorded for this clonotype. This chain joins TRBV29-1 and TRBJ2-7; 9 bases agree with TRBD2. CDR1 and CDR2 (germline): SQVTM, ANQGSEA. CDR3 length: 14 residues. V was clipped by 4 bases and J by 2 bases; unmatched bases: 6. CDR3 sequence reads: CSVATSGATYEQYF. The CDR3 DNA reads TGCAGCGTTGCGACTAGCGGTGCTACCTACGAGCAGTACTTC.

The CDR3 is CASSLRQGTDNEQFF. As DNA, the CDR3 is TGTGCCAGCAGCCTCAGACAGGGGACCGACAATGAGCAGTTCTTC. The chain carries TRBV7-3 and TRBJ2-1, with 8 bases aligning to TRBD1. This CDR3 region has 15 residues. CDR1 is SGHTA, CDR2 FQGTGA, per germline. V lost 5 bases, J lost 5 bases, and 8 bases stayed unmatched.

The J gene is TRBJ2-7, the V gene TRBV10-2; a possible D gene is TRBD1 (6 bases). The V gene's germline CDR1 is WSHSY and CDR2 SAAADI. V was trimmed by 6 bases and J by 2 bases, leaving 14 bases between them. The CDR3 extends over 14 amino acids. The CDR3 DNA follows: TGCGCCAGCAGCCTGACAGGCCCTCCCTACGAGCAGTACTTC. Its protein is CASSLTGPPYEQYF.

The chain joins TRBV7-6 to TRBJ2-1, with D possibly TRBD2 on 5 matching bases. CDR3 length: 15 amino acids. Trimming took 1 base from V and 7 from J, leaving 14 bases between them. The germline V gene has CDR1 SGHVS and CDR2 FNYEAQ. As DNA, the CDR3 is TGTGCCAGCAGCTTAGAACCCGGGATGACGAATGAGCAGTTCTTC. Protein sequence: CASSLEPGMTNEQFF.

This clonotype was observed a handful of times. The J gene is TRBJ2-3, the V gene TRBV7-9, with D perhaps matching TRBD1 (6 bases). V was shortened by 6 bases and J by 6 bases, with 16 bases between the two germline ends. CDR3 length: 14 amino acids. Germline V gives CDR1 SEHNR, CDR2 FQNEAQ (reference sequence). The CDR3 region is CASRLTGRGDTQYF. The DNA of the CDR3 is TGTGCCAGCAGACTAACAGGGAGAGGGGATACGCAGTATTTT. The variable domain in full, with the rest retrieved from reference TRBV7-9 and TRBJ2-3, is DTGVSQNPRHKITKRGQNVTFRCDPISEHNRLYWYRQTLGQGPEFLTYFQNEAQLEKSRLLSDRFSAERPKGSFSTLEIQRTEQGDSAMYLCASRLTGRGDTQYFGPGTRLTVL.

The table lists this clonotype with a few counts. V and J are TRBV7-2 and TRBJ2-3; the D is unclear. This CDR3 is 13 amino acids long. Per the germline V gene, CDR1 is SGHTA and CDR2 is FQGNSA. With 1 base removed from V and 6 bases from J, the gap between germline ends came to 8 bases. The CDR3 nucleotides read TGTGCCAGCAGCTTAGATCTCTCCGATACGCAGTATTTT. Protein: CASSLDLSDTQYF.

This chain uses TRBV6-1 with TRBJ1-1; D gene uncertain. The germline CDR1 and CDR2 sequences are MNHNS and SASEGT. Trimming cost V 5 bases and J 3 bases, with 28 bases left between them. This CDR3 region has 19 residues. The chain's CDR3 is CASSSLRLRAPRSDTEAFF. The CDR3 nucleotides read TGTGCCAGCAGTAGCCTACGGCTACGGGCCCCCCGGTCCGACACTGAAGCTTTCTTT.

A few counts support this clonotype. The chain carries TRBV7-2 and TRBJ1-6; D gene ambiguous. Germline V lookup: CDR1 SGHTA, CDR2 FQGNSA. The V and J ends lost 2 bases and 5 bases respectively, with 7 bases between them. This CDR3 spans 14 amino acids. CDR3 residues: CASSLRHNNSPLHF. CDR3 in DNA: TGTGCCAGCAGCTTACGCCATAATAATTCACCCCTCCACTTT.

The rearrangement joins TRBV12-3 or TRBV12-4 to TRBJ2-7; 9 bases fit TRBD1. Trimming removed 5 bases from V and 7 bases from J; junction bases left unmatched: 9. The CDR3 length is 14 residues. CDR3 DNA: TGTGCCAGCAGTAACAGGGGGCGTTTGGGTGAGCAGTACTTC. Protein product: CASSNRGRLGEQYF.

This clonotype was seen ten or more times. This chain joins TRBV29-1 and TRBJ2-3, with 12 bases lining up with TRBD2. The length of the CDR3 is 17 residues. CDR1 is SQVTM, CDR2 ANQGSEA, per germline. The ends lost 0 bases at V and 1 base at J; junction bases unmatched: 5. In DNA, the CDR3 is TGCAGCGTTGAAGATCCACGACTAGCGGGGGGCACAGATACGCAGTATTTT. Its translation: CSVEDPRLAGGTDTQYF.

V usage is TRBV6-5 and J usage is TRBJ1-5; D not certain. The CDR3 covers 13 residues. The germline V gene encodes CDR1 MNHEY and CDR2 SVGAGI. Trimming removed 3 bases from V and 1 base from J, with 4 bases in between. The CDR3 coding sequence is TGTGCCAGCAGTTATGACAGCAATCAGCCCCAGCATTTT. Translated: CASSYDSNQPQHF.

The sample holds many counts of this clonotype. The chain recombines TRBV7-2 with TRBJ2-5; 9 bases match TRBD2. The ends lost 5 bases at V and 2 bases at J; junction bases unmatched: 9. The CDR3 extends over 16 amino acids. Germline lookup yields CDR1 SGHTA and CDR2 FQGNSA. The CDR3 sequence: CASSPRLADTQETQYF. As DNA, the CDR3 is TGTGCCAGCAGCCCCAGACTAGCGGATACTCAAGAGACCCAGTACTTC.

The J gene is TRBJ2-7, the V gene TRBV6-9; D may be TRBD2 (6 bases). CDR1 is MNHGY and CDR2 is SVAAGI in the germline V gene. The CDR3 is 15 residues long. V was cut by 7 bases and J by 5 bases, with 21 bases left in between. CDR3 nucleotide sequence: TGTGCCAGCAACTCCACCCGGGACTCTCTTGACGAGCAGTACTTC. Translating it yields CASNSTRDSLDEQYF.

This chain connects TRBV28 to TRBJ2-1, with 7 bases matching TRBD2. Germline V CDR1 and CDR2: MDHEN, SYDVKM. V gave up 4 bases and J gave up 5 bases; unmatched junction bases: 11. CDR3 length equals 16 residues. CDR3 sequence (DNA): TGTGCCAGCAGTTGGTTCGCGGGAGCCCCCCACAATGAGCAGTTCTTC. This gives the protein CASSWFAGAPHNEQFF. The whole variable domain, remainder taken from reference TRBV28 and TRBJ2-1, is DVKVTQSSRYLVKRTGEKVFLECVQDMDHENMFWYRQDPGLGLRLIYFSYDVKMKEKGDIPEGYSVSREKKERFSLILESASTNQTSMYLCASSWFAGAPHNEQFFGPGTRLTVL.

Only a few counts were recorded for this clonotype. V is TRBV5-1 and J is TRBJ1-4, with a weak D call TRBD1 (5 bases). Germline CDR1 reads SGHRS; CDR2 reads YFSETQ. The CDR3 contains 15 residues. V was shortened by 0 bases and J by 5 bases, with 11 bases between the two germline ends. This chain's CDR3 is CASSLGGTENEKLFF. The CDR3 nucleotides are TGCGCCAGCAGCTTGGGGGGGACGGAGAATGAAAAACTGTTTTTT.

This clonotype was seen many times. V gene TRBV4-2 combines with J gene TRBJ2-7; either TRBD1 or TRBD2 may supply D (5 bases each). The V end was cut by 1 base, the J end by 0 bases, with 13 bases between. This CDR3 has 16 amino acids. CDR1 LGHNA and CDR2 YNFKEQ come from the germline V gene. As DNA, the CDR3 is TGTGCCAGCAGCCAAGCAACCGGGACGGCCTCCTACGAGCAGTACTTC. It encodes CASSQATGTASYEQYF.

This clonotype has only one observation. The V and J genes are TRBV4-2 and TRBJ2-1; 7 nucleotides agree with TRBD2. The CDR3 has 16 residues. Trimming removed 0 bases from V and 2 bases from J; junction bases left unmatched: 4. CDR1 is LGHNA, CDR2 YNFKEQ, per germline. The CDR3, as DNA: TGTGCCAGCAGCCAAGATATGACTAGCCCCTACAATGAGCAGTTCTTC. Translated, it gives CASSQDMTSPYNEQFF.

The chain joins TRBV25-1 to TRBJ2-1, with TRBD2 identical over 15 bases. V shed 5 bases, J shed 5 bases, and the junction held 7 bases outside the gene matches. The CDR3 extends over 17 amino acids. Germline CDR1 and CDR2: MGHDK and SYGVNS. Written as DNA, the CDR3 is TGTGCCAGCAGTTCACCCGGACTAGCGGGGGGGAACAATGAGCAGTTCTTC. Translated, it gives CASSSPGLAGGNNEQFF.

V and J are TRBV6-4 and TRBJ2-1; 7 bases align to TRBD2. Germline trimming cut 2 bases from V and 4 bases from J; bases unmatched to any gene: 5. CDR3 size: 15 residues. Germline CDR1 MRHNA, CDR2 SNTAGT. CDR3: CASSDGGSAYNEQFF. The CDR3 DNA sequence: TGTGCCAGCAGTGACGGCGGGAGCGCGTACAATGAGCAGTTCTTC.

The sample holds many counts of this clonotype. The chain couples TRBV2 to TRBJ1-5; no clear D gene. Germline V gene sequence: CDR1 SNHLY, CDR2 FYNNEI. The germline V and J ends were trimmed by 8 bases and 5 bases, with 4 bases remaining between them. There are 10 residues in the CDR3. CDR3 sequence (DNA): TGTGCCAGCGGCGATCAGCCCCAGCATTTT. Its translation is CASGDQPQHF.